This T cell receptor beta chain was identified during a study of human T cells and chemical hapten exposure. Total RNA was extracted from unfractionated whole blood. Study results and caveats: Following DPC sensitization, TCRs present above 1 in 1000 frequency showed no change.

This clonotype was seen a few times. Its target is not known. Losses at the gene ends were 5 bases for V and 6 bases for J; bases not matched to a gene: 9. This CDR3 region has 15 residues. Germline CDR1 PRHDT, CDR2 FYEKMQ (reference sequence). TCRdb recomputed calls from the 5' RACE reads with MiXCR, one row per CDR3 protein. Of 110,000 or so distinct CDR3 sequences in the sample, approximately 20% were seen once. The clonotype originates from a human donor in good health. This chain links TRBV13 with TRBJ2-4; the match to TRBD1 covers 8 bases. The CDR3 coding sequence is TGTGCCAGCAGCCCAGGGGGCCTGCATCGAAACATTCAGTACTTC. Its translation is CASSPGGLHRNIQYF. Full variable domain (missing parts from reference TRBV13 and TRBJ2-4): AAGVIQSPRHLIKEKRETATLKCYPIPRHDTVYWYQQGPGQDPQFLISFYEKMQSDKGSIPDRFSAQQFSDYHSELNMSSLELGDSALYFCASSPGGLHRNIQYFGAGTRLSVL.